The 21 T cell receptor beta chains listed next were all sequenced from one sample in a study of T cells after yellow fever vaccination. TCRdb independently ran MiXCR on the 5' RACE reads; one entry per CDR3 protein. Here the sample spans 120,000 to 150,000 distinct CDR3 sequences, roughly 8% being singletons. Specimen: CD4+ T cells sorted from PBMCs, collected 5 days after the yellow fever booster vaccination. Receptor source: a man aged 25 to 40 who received the YFV17D yellow fever vaccine.

This clonotype has a count of ten or more. The chain recombines TRBV29-1 with TRBJ2-7; 9 nucleotides align to TRBD1. Trimming at V came to 6 bases and at J to 1 base, leaving 4 bases not matched to a gene. Germline V CDR1 and CDR2: SQVTM, ANQGSEA. The length of the CDR3 is 13 residues. This chain's CDR3 is CSVADRGSYEQYF. The DNA of the CDR3 is TGCAGCGTCGCGGACAGGGGTTCCTACGAGCAGTACTTC.

This clonotype was detected ten times or more. The V call is TRBV7-9, the J call TRBJ2-5; TRBD2 matches 8 bases. The germline V gene has CDR1 SEHNR and CDR2 FQNEAQ (reference sequence). Unmatched junction bases numbered 16, after V lost 5 bases and J lost 5 bases. This CDR3 has 17 amino acids. DNA of the CDR3: TGTGCCAGCAGCGCCAACATCAGATTAGCGGGAATGGAGACCCAGTACTTC. Translating it yields CASSANIRLAGMETQYF.

This clonotype was detected ten times or more. The V gene is TRBV20-1, the J gene TRBJ2-2; 8 positions match TRBD2. V trimming: 5 bases; J trimming: 9 bases; junction bases outside the gene matches: 11. The CDR3 covers 14 residues. Germline CDR1 DFQATT, CDR2 SNEGSKA (reference sequence). The CDR3 loop is CSAAPGTSPRELFF. In DNA form, the CDR3 reads TGCAGTGCTGCGCCCGGGACTAGTCCCCGGGAGCTGTTTTTT.

The J gene is TRBJ2-1, the V gene TRBV20-1; D is ambiguous. The ends were cut back, 4 bases at V and 1 base at J, with 29 bases in the middle. The CDR3 runs 20 residues. Germline lookup yields CDR1 DFQATT and CDR2 SNEGSKA (reference sequence). This CDR3 is CSATAVGVPPALKSYNEQFF. The CDR3 coding sequence is TGCAGTGCTACCGCGGTCGGAGTTCCCCCTGCCCTTAAATCCTACAATGAGCAGTTCTTC.

This clonotype was observed many times. The chain couples TRBV12-3 or TRBV12-4 to TRBJ2-7; 13 nucleotides agree with TRBD2. The CDR3 is 15 residues long. Germline trimming cut 7 bases from V and 6 bases from J; bases unmatched to any gene: 9. In nucleotides, the CDR3 is TGTGCCAGCACACTCGGGACTAGCGGGATGAGCGAGCAGTACTTC. Translated: CASTLGTSGMSEQYF.

This clonotype was seen ten or more times. The V and J genes are TRBV7-7 and TRBJ2-5; 9 nucleotides match TRBD1. CDR3 size: 14 residues. Trimming took 6 bases from V and 3 from J; bases not matched to a gene: 5. Germline CDR1 SSHAT, CDR2 FNYEAQ (reference sequence). CDR3 amino acids: CASSPRDREETQYF. CDR3 DNA sequence: TGTGCCAGCAGTCCAAGGGACAGGGAAGAGACCCAGTACTTC.

The table lists this clonotype with many counts. This chain connects TRBV20-1 to TRBJ2-3; 7 bases map to TRBD2. Trimming took 6 bases from V and 3 from J; bases not matched to a gene: 9. The length of the CDR3 is 14 residues. In germline, CDR1 is DFQATT, CDR2 SNEGSKA (reference sequence). Here the CDR3 reads CSAPLGGLTDTQYF. The CDR3 DNA reads as TGCAGTGCCCCTTTGGGGGGGTTAACAGATACGCAGTATTTT.

This clonotype was found many times. V is TRBV6-5 and J is TRBJ2-2; perhaps TRBD2 as D (6 bases). The CDR3 loop spans 15 amino acids. From germline, CDR1 is MNHEY and CDR2 SVGAGI. Deletions cut 0 bases from V and 1 base from J, with 6 bases between. The CDR3 nucleotides are TGTGCCAGCAGTTACTCGCGGGAGAACACCGGGGAGCTGTTTTTT. Translation gives CASSYSRENTGELFF.

There are a few counts of this clonotype. The chain joins TRBV28 to TRBJ1-6; the D gene is possibly TRBD1 (6 bases). Per the germline V gene, CDR1 is MDHEN and CDR2 is SYDVKM. Trimming took off 5 bases at V and 1 base at J, with 18 bases between the two ends. The CDR3 contains 18 residues. CDR3 DNA sequence: TGTGCCAGCAGTCTCCCTCTTAGGGGGGCATCCTATAATTCACCCCTCCACTTT. Encoded protein: CASSLPLRGASYNSPLHF.

The table lists this clonotype with many counts. The chain is built from TRBV9 and TRBJ1-2; perhaps TRBD1 as D (6 bases). V shed 0 bases and J shed 4 bases, with 13 bases lying between them. CDR1 and CDR2 from the germline V gene are SGDLS and YYNGEE. The CDR3 is 15 residues long. This chain's CDR3 is CASSVDGGGSYGYTF. CDR3 nucleotide sequence: TGTGCCAGCAGCGTAGACGGGGGCGGGAGCTATGGCTACACCTTC.

The sample holds many counts of this clonotype. This sequence joins TRBV7-7 and TRBJ2-2; TRBD1 agrees at 9 bases. Trimming took 3 bases from V and 6 from J; bases not matched to a gene: 5. Germline V gives CDR1 SSHAT, CDR2 FNYEAQ (reference sequence). This CDR3 is 15 amino acids long. CDR3 residues: CASSLGTGNPGELFF. DNA of the CDR3: TGTGCCAGCAGCTTGGGGACAGGGAATCCCGGGGAGCTGTTTTTT.

This clonotype was counted many times. V usage is TRBV20-1 and J usage is TRBJ1-1; the D gene is possibly TRBD1 (6 bases). The germline CDR1 and CDR2 sequences are DFQATT and SNEGSKA (reference sequence). CDR3 length: 12 residues. Deletions cut 5 bases from V and 7 bases from J, with 14 bases between. The CDR3 nucleotides are TGCAGTGCTCGGCGACAGGATGGTGAAGCTTTCTTT. Encoded protein: CSARRQDGEAFF.

This clonotype was seen ten or more times. V gene TRBV9 combines with J gene TRBJ2-3; D call uncertain. The germline V and J ends were trimmed by 3 bases and 6 bases, with 14 bases remaining between them. CDR3 length: 14 residues. CDR1 is SGDLS, CDR2 YYNGEE, per germline. The CDR3 DNA follows: TGTGCCAGCAGCGGGCGCACAAATGCGGATACGCAGTATTTT. This encodes CASSGRTNADTQYF.

This clonotype was counted ten times or more. The chain joins TRBV15 to TRBJ2-1; no clear D gene. V was pared by 0 bases and J by 6 bases, with 12 bases between. The germline V gene encodes CDR1 LNHNV and CDR2 YYDKDF (reference sequence). This CDR3 is 15 amino acids long. The CDR3: CATSRDGRVSNEQFF. The CDR3 bases are TGTGCCACCAGCAGAGATGGTCGGGTGAGCAATGAGCAGTTCTTC.

In this sample, this clonotype turned up many times. For the CDR3, the DNA is TGTGCCAGCAGTGCCGATAGCGGGAGGGCCAGTCAGTACTTC. Translating it yields CASSADSGRASQYF. This chain uses TRBV6-2 or TRBV6-3 with TRBJ2-4; TRBD2 matches at 11 bases. CDR3 length: 14 amino acids. Germline values: CDR1 MNHEY, CDR2 SVGEGT. The junction had 9 bases not matched to a gene; V was cut back by 5 bases and J by 12 bases.

The chain links TRBV7-2 to TRBJ2-1, with D unclear. Germline V gene data show CDR1 as SGHTA and CDR2 as FQGNSA. The CDR3 loop spans 12 amino acids. The V and J ends lost 1 base and 11 bases respectively, with 9 bases between them. CDR3 DNA sequence: TGTGCCAGCAGCTTAGATCCGCTCCAGCAGTTCTTC. Translated: CASSLDPLQQFF.

There are many counts of this clonotype. The chain uses TRBV20-1 and TRBJ2-3, with TRBD2 matching 9 bases. V trimming: 3 bases; J trimming: 6 bases; junction bases outside the gene matches: 7. This CDR3 has 14 amino acids. The germline V gene has CDR1 DFQATT and CDR2 SNEGSKA (reference sequence). CDR3 coding DNA: TGCAGTGCTAGGTCTAGCGGGGCCGGGGATACGCAGTATTTT. It yields the protein CSARSSGAGDTQYF.

This clonotype was recorded many times. V and J are TRBV6-2 or TRBV6-3 and TRBJ1-5, with no clear D. Germline CDR1 MNHEY, CDR2 SVGEGT. Deletions cut 7 bases from V and 0 bases from J, with 16 bases between. This CDR3 is 16 amino acids long. CDR3 nucleotide sequence: TGTGCCAGCAATCGGGGAACGGCATATAGCAATCAGCCCCAGCATTTT. Translating gives CASNRGTAYSNQPQHF.

The chain links TRBV11-2 to TRBJ1-2; TRBD1 matches at 7 bases. In germline, CDR1 is SGHAT, CDR2 FQNNGV. This CDR3 has 18 residues. V was clipped by 5 bases and J by 4 bases; unmatched bases: 19. The CDR3 loop reads CASSARTGGGGGAYGYTF. CDR3 nucleotide sequence: TGTGCCAGCAGCGCCCGGACAGGAGGGGGCGGTGGGGCCTATGGCTACACCTTC.

This chain uses TRBV7-2 with TRBJ2-5, with 14 bases matching TRBD2. V lost 5 bases and J lost 5; bases outside the gene matches: 7. This CDR3 spans 16 amino acids. Germline CDR1 reads SGHTA; CDR2 reads FQGNSA. The CDR3 reads CASSGRGLAGVETQYF. CDR3 DNA sequence: TGTGCCAGCAGCGGGCGGGGACTAGCGGGAGTTGAGACCCAGTACTTC.

Ten or more counts support this clonotype. The J gene is TRBJ2-2, the V gene TRBV5-1; 12 nucleotides align to TRBD1. From germline, CDR1 is SGHRS and CDR2 YFSETQ. V shed 2 bases, J shed 3 bases, and the junction held 2 bases outside the gene matches. The CDR3 is 16 amino acids. The CDR3 nucleotides are TGCGCCAGCAGCTTAAGGGACAGGGGGCACACCGGGGAGCTGTTTTTT. Translating it yields CASSLRDRGHTGELFF. The variable domain in full, with the rest retrieved from reference TRBV5-1 and TRBJ2-2, is KAGVTQTPRYLIKTRGQQVTLSCSPISGHRSVSWYQQTPGQGLQFLFEYFSETQRNKGNFPGRFSGRQFSNSRSEMNVSTLELGDSALYLCASSLRDRGHTGELFFGEGSRLTVL.